The entry below gives a single TCR beta chain sequence along with its context. Its matching antigen is unknown. TCRdb re-called the 5' RACE reads; one entry per CDR3 protein, DNA not given. The data show almost 450,000 distinct CDR3 sequences, and the top ten clones hold more than 7%. The source of the sample is a study of T cells expressing NK-cell markers. Study overall: It was sorted CD3+CD56-NKG2C+, CD3+CD56+NKG2C- and CD3+CD56+NKG2C+ T cells that provided the TCR beta repertoires. HCMV serostatus: seven of eight sequenced donors positive, one negative.

The V gene's germline CDR1 is KGHDR and CDR2 SFDVKD. This CDR3 is built from 12 residues. Study-wide results and limits: A range of about 1.0-7.5% of CD8+ T cells consisted of dominant NKG2C+ clonotypes in several donors. Also leading the CD3+CD56-NKG2C+ fraction in a few donors were these clonotypes.

The sequencing sample was made of blood T cells: a sorted CD56 or NKG2C T cell subset, CD4+ or CD8+ T cells, or bulk PBMC T cells (not recorded which). The sequence derives from a woman between 18 and 69 years old in good health. The rearrangement links TRBV24-1 to TRBJ2-5. This chain's CDR3 is CATSDWTKTQYF.